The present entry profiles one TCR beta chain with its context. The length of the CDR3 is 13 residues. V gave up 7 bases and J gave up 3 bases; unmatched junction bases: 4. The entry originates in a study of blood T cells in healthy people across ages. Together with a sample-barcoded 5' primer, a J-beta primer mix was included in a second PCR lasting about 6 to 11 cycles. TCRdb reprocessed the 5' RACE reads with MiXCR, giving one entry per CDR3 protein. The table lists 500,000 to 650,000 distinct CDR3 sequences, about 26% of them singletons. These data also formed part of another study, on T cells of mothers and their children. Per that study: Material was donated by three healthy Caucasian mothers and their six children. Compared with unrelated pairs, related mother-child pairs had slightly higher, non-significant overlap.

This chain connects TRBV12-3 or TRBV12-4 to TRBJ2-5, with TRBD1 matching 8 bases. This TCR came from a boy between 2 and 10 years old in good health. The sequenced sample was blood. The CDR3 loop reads CASTLQGEETQYF. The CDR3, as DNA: TGTGCCAGCACTCTACAGGGGGAAGAGACCCAGTACTTC.